A selection of T cell receptor beta chains follows, all from one sample in a study of blood T cell repertoires in COVID-19. The protocol was immunoSEQ multiplex PCR, while the TCRdb copy is restricted to in-frame clones and leaves out a portion. The sample records approximately 140,000 clones, 80% to 90% being singletons. The sequencing sample was made of peripheral blood. The receptors were gathered from a man in his 70s with acute or convalescent COVID-19. The CDR3 runs from the conserved cysteine through the conserved F or W. The D gene is left open where the match is weak. Clone size appears in some rows only: once, few, many, or a class for an expanded clone.

TGTGCCAGCAGCCCCCGACGGGGTTGGGACCAAGAGACCCAGTACTTC,CASSPRRGWDQETQYF,TRBV5-4,TRBJ2-5,.,.
TGCAGTGCTAGTAACAGGGGGCGCGAGCAGTACTTC,CSASNRGREQYF,TRBV20-1,TRBJ2-7,TRBD1,.
TGTGCCAGCAGTTTATTAAGGGGGCTGAACACTGAAGCTTTCTTT,CASSLLRGLNTEAFF,TRBV28,TRBJ1-1,TRBD1,.
TGTGCCAGTAGTACCCAGACTAGCGGGGGAAAAGAGACCCAGTACTTC,CASSTQTSGGKETQYF,TRBV19,TRBJ2-5,TRBD2,.
TGCAGTGCTAGTTGGGGGCGCGAGTACTATGGCTACACCTTC,CSASWGREYYGYTF,TRBV20-1,TRBJ1-2,.,.
TGTGCCAGCAGTCCCTTCTCTGGGGCCAACGTCCTGACTTTC,CASSPFSGANVLTF,TRBV6-5,TRBJ2-6,.,.
TGCAGCGCCACAGGGGGCGGTACCGGGGAGCTGTTTTTT,CSATGGGTGELFF,TRBV29-1,TRBJ2-2,TRBD1,.
TGTGCCTGGACGCCTGATCGGGGAGCACCCCTCCACTTT,CAWTPDRGAPLHF,TRBV30,TRBJ1-6,.,.
TGTGCCACCAGCGAACCTGGACAGGTTGAGCAGTTCTTC,CATSEPGQVEQFF,TRBV24-1,TRBJ2-1,TRBD1,.
TGTGCCAGCAGTTACAAGGGACTAGCGGGAGATAGCACCGGGGAGCTGTTTTTT,CASSYKGLAGDSTGELFF,TRBV6-2/TRBV6-3,TRBJ2-2,TRBD2,.
TGTGCCAGCAGCGGAGTCACCCAACACTACGAGCAGTACTTC,CASSGVTQHYEQYF,TRBV28,TRBJ2-7,.,.
TGCGCCAGCAGCCAAGCACAGGGGGCAAGGACCGGGGAGCTGTTTTTT,CASSQAQGARTGELFF,TRBV4-1,TRBJ2-2,TRBD1,.
TGTGCCAGCAGTTACGACAGGGGGAACACCGGGGAGCTGTTTTTT,CASSYDRGNTGELFF,TRBV28,TRBJ2-2,TRBD1,.
TGTGCCATTGGCCTAGCGGGAGGTTTCAATGAGCAGTTCTTC,CAIGLAGGFNEQFF,TRBV10-3,TRBJ2-1,TRBD2,.
TGTGCCACCAGTGATCCCCACAGGGGGCACAATGAGCAGTTCTTC,CATSDPHRGHNEQFF,TRBV24-1,TRBJ2-1,TRBD1,.
TGTGCCAGCGGTCCGGGGGACACAGATACGCAGTATTTT,CASGPGDTDTQYF,TRBV6-5,TRBJ2-3,.,once
TGTGCCAGCTCACCCCGTGAGTCAGGGTGGTACGAGCAGTACTTC,CASSPRESGWYEQYF,TRBV18,TRBJ2-7,.,few
TGTGCCAGTAGTATGCCTGCGGGAGGGTTCTCAGATACGCAGTATTTT,CASSMPAGGFSDTQYF,TRBV19,TRBJ2-3,TRBD2,.
TGTGCCAGCAGCTTAGGACAGCGACGCACAGATACGCAGTATTTT,CASSLGQRRTDTQYF,TRBV7-2,TRBJ2-3,.,once
TGTGCCAGCAGCTTAACGGGGGGTCGGAAGGATTCACCCCTCCACTTT,CASSLTGGRKDSPLHF,TRBV7-3,TRBJ1-6,.,once
TGTGCCAGCAGCTTTTCTTACTTCGAGCGGAACTACGAGCAGTACTTC,CASSFSYFERNYEQYF,TRBV7-9,TRBJ2-7,.,.
TGCGCCAGCAGCCAAGAAGGGTGGGAGGAAGGTTTGGGCACAGATACGCAGTATTTT,CASSQEGWEEGLGTDTQYF,TRBV4-3,TRBJ2-3,.,once
TGTGCCAGTAGTAACCAAGGGACAGGGAACACTGAAGCTTTCTTT,CASSNQGTGNTEAFF,TRBV19,TRBJ1-1,TRBD1,.
TGTGCCAGCAGCTCAGGGGCAGGGGGCGTGAAAACCGGGGAGCTGTTTTTT,CASSSGAGGVKTGELFF,TRBV7-3,TRBJ2-2,TRBD1,.
TGTGCCAGCAGGGCAGGGGCTGATGGCACCGGGGAGCTGTTTTTT,CASRAGADGTGELFF,TRBV2,TRBJ2-2,.,.
TGTGCCAGCAGTTTAAGGAGGCAGGGGATTGAAAAACTGTTTTTT,CASSLRRQGIEKLFF,TRBV28,TRBJ1-4,.,.
TGCAGCGTCGGGGGGGCGGGAGGCACAGATACGCAGTATTTT,CSVGGAGGTDTQYF,TRBV29-1,TRBJ2-3,TRBD2,.
TGTGCCAGCAGCCAGGGGGTCAATCAGCCCCAGCATTTT,CASSQGVNQPQHF,TRBV7-8,TRBJ1-5,TRBD1,.
TGTGCCAGCAGCCTAATGGGACACCAGAACACCGGGGAGCTGTTTTTT,CASSLMGHQNTGELFF,TRBV7-2,TRBJ2-2,.,.
TGTGCCACCAGTGAGCCGGGACAGGGGATCGATGAGCAGTTCTTC,CATSEPGQGIDEQFF,TRBV24-1,TRBJ2-1,TRBD1,.
TGTGCCAGCAGCTTTACTAGAGGCACAGATACGCAGTATTTT,CASSFTRGTDTQYF,TRBV11-2,TRBJ2-3,.,.
TGTGCCAGCAGCCCCGGACAGAGCTCTGGAAACACCATATATTTT,CASSPGQSSGNTIYF,TRBV9,TRBJ1-3,.,.
TGTGCCAGCAGCTCGGGACTAGCGGGAGTAAATGAGCAGTTCTTC,CASSSGLAGVNEQFF,TRBV5-4,TRBJ2-1,TRBD2,.
TGTGCCAGCAGTTACTCGAGACCTTCGGAGAATGAGCAGTTCTTC,CASSYSRPSENEQFF,TRBV6-6,TRBJ2-1,.,few
TGTGCCAGCAGCTTAAACCTAGCCCAGTCAGATACGCAGTATTTT,CASSLNLAQSDTQYF,TRBV7-2,TRBJ2-3,.,.
TGTGCCTGGAGTTATTGGGGAGCGGGAGGTGTCAAAAACATTCAGTACTTC,CAWSYWGAGGVKNIQYF,TRBV30,TRBJ2-4,TRBD2,.
TGTGCCAGCAATAGCAACAATGAGCAGTTCTTC,CASNSNNEQFF,TRBV2,TRBJ2-1,.,.
TGTGCCAGCAGCGTATGGAACGGCGACTACAGCACAGATACGCAGTATTTT,CASSVWNGDYSTDTQYF,TRBV9,TRBJ2-3,.,.
TGTGCCTGGAGTGCCGGGACAGTGAATGAAAAACTGTTTTTT,CAWSAGTVNEKLFF,TRBV30,TRBJ1-4,TRBD1,.
TGTGCCAGCAGCGTACAGGGGATGGTCGGGGAGCTGTTTTTT,CASSVQGMVGELFF,TRBV9,TRBJ2-2,.,.
TGTGCCAGCTCAGGCACAGGGGCTAGCACAGATACGCAGTATTTT,CASSGTGASTDTQYF,TRBV18,TRBJ2-3,TRBD1,.
TGTGCCAGCAGCCCCCTGCTACAGCTTAACACTGAAGCTTTCTTT,CASSPLLQLNTEAFF,TRBV7-9,TRBJ1-1,.,.
TGTGCCAGCAGCGGGCAGGGGTCCTACGAGCAGTACTTC,CASSGQGSYEQYF,TRBV21-1,TRBJ2-7,.,.
TGTGCCAGCAGTGGCGGGGTTGCGCAGTATTTT,CASSGGVAQYF,TRBV25-1,TRBJ2-3,.,.
TGTGCCAGCAGTCCTCCCACACCCATGAACACTGAAGCTTTCTTT,CASSPPTPMNTEAFF,TRBV6-5,TRBJ1-1,.,.
TGTGCCAGCAGCTCCGCCGGAGGCCCCACCGGGGAGCTGTTTTTT,CASSSAGGPTGELFF,TRBV7-6,TRBJ2-2,.,once